The sequence of this T cell receptor beta chain was determined in a study of T-cell reconstitution after alpha-beta-depleted transplantation in children. The CDR3 consists of 15 residues. Trimming took 5 bases from V and 3 from J; bases not matched to a gene: 6. Germline CDR1 and CDR2: SGHRS and YFSETQ. TCRbeta library construction was performed incorporating unique molecular identifiers. MiXCR, run by TCRdb on the PCR reads, gives a single entry per CDR3 protein. Seen here are almost 500,000 distinct CDR3 sequences, approximately 12% observed once, and the top ten hold about 6%. The sample was PBMCs from the stem cell graft donor, taken from the stem cell graft. The chain couples TRBV5-1 to TRBJ2-7, with TRBD2 identical over 12 bases. The TCR comes from a human donor who donated a stem cell graft to a child with combined immunodeficiency. The CDR3 DNA sequence: TGCGCCAGCAGATTGACTAGCGGGGGATACTACGAGCAGTACTTC. Residues: CASRLTSGGYYEQYF. Full variable domain (outside the CDR3, taken from reference TRBV5-1 and TRBJ2-7): KAGVTQTPRYLIKTRGQQVTLSCSPISGHRSVSWYQQTPGQGLQFLFEYFSETQRNKGNFPGRFSGRQFSNSRSEMNVSTLELGDSALYLCASRLTSGGYYEQYFGPGTRLTVT.